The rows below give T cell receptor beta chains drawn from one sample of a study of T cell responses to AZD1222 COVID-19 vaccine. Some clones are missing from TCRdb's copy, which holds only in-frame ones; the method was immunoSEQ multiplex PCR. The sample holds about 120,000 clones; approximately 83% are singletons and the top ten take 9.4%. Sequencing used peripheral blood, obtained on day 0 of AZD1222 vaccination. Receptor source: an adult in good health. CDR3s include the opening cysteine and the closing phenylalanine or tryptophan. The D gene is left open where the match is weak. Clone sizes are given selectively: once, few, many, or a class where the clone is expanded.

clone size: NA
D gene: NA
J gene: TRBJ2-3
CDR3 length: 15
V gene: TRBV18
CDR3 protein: CASSLDSASTDTQYF
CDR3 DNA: TGTGCCAGCTCACTTGACAGCGCCAGCACAGATACGCAGTATTTT

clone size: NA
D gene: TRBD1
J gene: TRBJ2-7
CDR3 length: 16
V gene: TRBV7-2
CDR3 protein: CASSSRPGQANYEQYF
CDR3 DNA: TGTGCCAGCAGCTCGAGACCGGGACAGGCTAACTACGAGCAGTACTTC

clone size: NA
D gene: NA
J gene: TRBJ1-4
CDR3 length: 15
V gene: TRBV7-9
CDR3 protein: CASSLGEWGGEKLFF
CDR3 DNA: TGTGCCAGCAGCTTAGGAGAATGGGGCGGGGAAAAACTGTTTTTT

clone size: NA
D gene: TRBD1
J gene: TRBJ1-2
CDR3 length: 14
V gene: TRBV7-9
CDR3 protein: CASSLDTTGYGYTF
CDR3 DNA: TGTGCCAGCAGCTTAGACACGACAGGGTATGGCTACACCTTC

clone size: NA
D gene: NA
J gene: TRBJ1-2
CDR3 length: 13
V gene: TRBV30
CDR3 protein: CAQKTMTGYGYTF
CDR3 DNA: TGTGCCCAAAAAACTATGACGGGCTATGGCTACACCTTC

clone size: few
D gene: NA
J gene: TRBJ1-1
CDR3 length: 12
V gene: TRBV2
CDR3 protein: CAIPKRGTEAFF
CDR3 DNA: TGTGCCATCCCAAAGAGGGGCACTGAAGCTTTCTTT

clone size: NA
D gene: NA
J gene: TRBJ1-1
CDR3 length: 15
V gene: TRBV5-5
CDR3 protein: CASSQGTVRGTEAFF
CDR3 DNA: TGTGCCAGCAGCCAAGGGACCGTGAGGGGCACTGAAGCTTTCTTT

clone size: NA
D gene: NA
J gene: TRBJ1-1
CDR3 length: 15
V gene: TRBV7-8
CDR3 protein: CASSSPRQAHTEAFF
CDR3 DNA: TGTGCCAGCAGCTCGCCCCGACAGGCACACACTGAAGCTTTCTTT

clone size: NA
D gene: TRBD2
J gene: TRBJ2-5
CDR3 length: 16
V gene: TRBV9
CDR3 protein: CASSGRVSGRQETQYF
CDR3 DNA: TGTGCCAGCAGCGGCCGGGTTAGCGGGAGACAAGAGACCCAGTACTTC

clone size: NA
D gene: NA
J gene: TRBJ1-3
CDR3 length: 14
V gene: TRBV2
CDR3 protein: CASSELSSGNTIYF
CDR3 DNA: TGTGCCAGCAGTGAATTGAGCTCTGGAAACACCATATATTTT

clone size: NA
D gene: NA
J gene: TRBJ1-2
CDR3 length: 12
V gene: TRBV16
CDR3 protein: CASSQSRYGYTF
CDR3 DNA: TGTGCCAGCAGCCAATCGCGATATGGCTACACCTTC

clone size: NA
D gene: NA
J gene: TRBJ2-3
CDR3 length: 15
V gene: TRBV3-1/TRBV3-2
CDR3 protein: CASSQDSGFTDTQYF
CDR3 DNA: TGTGCCAGCAGCCAAGATTCCGGGTTCACAGATACGCAGTATTTT

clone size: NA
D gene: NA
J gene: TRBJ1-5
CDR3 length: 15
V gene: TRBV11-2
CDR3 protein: CASSLGGRVGQPQHF
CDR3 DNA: TGTGCCAGCAGCTTAGGTGGGAGGGTGGGGCAGCCCCAGCATTTT

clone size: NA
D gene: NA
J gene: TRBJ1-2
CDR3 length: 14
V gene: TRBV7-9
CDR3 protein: CASSSTRGDNGYTF
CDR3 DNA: TGTGCCAGCAGCTCGACCCGAGGGGATAATGGCTACACCTTC

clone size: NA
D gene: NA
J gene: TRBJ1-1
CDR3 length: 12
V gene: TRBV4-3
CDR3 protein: CASSPLRGGAFF
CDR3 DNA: TGCGCCAGCAGCCCGCTCCGGGGGGGAGCTTTCTTT

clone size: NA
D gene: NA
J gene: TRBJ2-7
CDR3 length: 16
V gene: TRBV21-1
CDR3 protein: CASSKDGGGNPYEQYF
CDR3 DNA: TGTGCCAGCAGCAAAGACGGTGGAGGGAATCCCTACGAGCAGTACTTC

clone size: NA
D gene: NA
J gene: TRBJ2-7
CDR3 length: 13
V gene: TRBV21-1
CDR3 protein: CARKRQATYEQYF
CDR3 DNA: TGTGCCAGGAAGAGACAGGCGACCTACGAGCAGTACTTC

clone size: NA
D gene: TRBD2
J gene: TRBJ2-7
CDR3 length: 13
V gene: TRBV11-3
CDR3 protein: CASSPQPGGEQYF
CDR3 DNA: TGTGCCAGCAGCCCGCAACCGGGAGGCGAGCAGTACTTC

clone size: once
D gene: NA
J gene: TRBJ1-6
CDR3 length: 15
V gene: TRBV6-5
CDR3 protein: CASSPPGDGNSPLHF
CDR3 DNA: TGTGCCAGCAGCCCCCCGGGGGACGGTAATTCACCCCTCCACTTT

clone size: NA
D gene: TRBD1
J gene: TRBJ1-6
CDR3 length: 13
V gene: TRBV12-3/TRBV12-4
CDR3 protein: CASSGTGGSPLHF
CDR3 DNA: TGTGCCAGCAGTGGGACAGGGGGTTCACCCCTCCACTTT

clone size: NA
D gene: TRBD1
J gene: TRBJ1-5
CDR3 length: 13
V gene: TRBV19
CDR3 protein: CAISAGGVGPQHF
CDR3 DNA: TGTGCCATATCAGCAGGGGGAGTGGGGCCCCAGCATTTT